Reported below is one T cell receptor (beta chain). This entry comes from a study of blood T cell repertoires in COVID-19. Study overall: PBMCs, B-cell-depleted T cells, or T cells were the source of the cDNA or gDNA that made up the material.

The V gene end was trimmed by 5 bases and the J gene end by 7 bases; junction bases not matched to a gene: 11. The CDR3 has 17 residues. Germline V gives CDR1 SGHTA, CDR2 FQGNSA. Authors' methods: Amplification of reference gene primers was used by the study to estimate nucleated cell counts. Profiled with immunoSEQ multiplex PCR; TCRdb holds only in-frame clones, not every one. Clone size and V and J calls were adopted from that table, with D and trimming inferred from the DNA. This repertoire shows around 280,000 clones, roughly 89% found once; its top ten account for less than 2%. Participants were aged about 18 to 100 years from 20 to 30 US areas. Assignment of participants to cohorts was predicated upon participant-reported clinical history.

The chain recombines TRBV7-2 with TRBJ2-2; TRBD2 matches 12 bases. This TCR was recovered from a woman in her late teens or twenties with acute COVID-19. Sequences were obtained from PBMCs or T cells enriched from blood (not recorded which). The CDR3 region has the DNA TGTGCCAGCAGCCTTCGACTAGCGGGAGCCAGGGGCGGGGAGCTGTTTTTT. Residues: CASSLRLAGARGGELFF.